This T cell receptor (beta chain) appears in the sequencing data of a study of T cell repertoires in ileal Crohn's disease. The sample's time point: neoterminal ileum biopsy at postoperative endoscopy, about 6 months after surgery. The CDR3 extends over 14 amino acids. Germline-derived CDR1 and CDR2 are MNHNS and SASEGT. V dropped 4 bases and J dropped 4; count of bases not matched to a gene: 1. Assay: immunoSEQ multiplex PCR; the TCRdb copy retains only in-frame clones and omits some. Altogether approximately 18,000 clones are present, approximately 70% being singletons, with the ten largest covering 4% to 4.5%.

The source is an adult with Crohn's disease. Sequenced input: ileal tissue. The rearrangement uses TRBV6-1 and TRBJ2-7; TRBD2 agrees at 13 bases. CDR3 DNA sequence: TGTGCCAGCAGTGTGACTAGCGGGAGGTACGAGCAGTACTTC. As protein: CASSVTSGRYEQYF.